One and the same sample provided the 14 T cell receptor beta chains below, sequenced in a study of vaccination and CD4 T cells after COVID-19. These TCRs are of unknown antigen specificity. The treatment here: roughly 10-day PBMC culture with coronavirus spike peptide pools or control peptides (ViraFEST assay). The unexposed donor gave CD4+ T cells before the COVID-19 pandemic (2011-2018). CD4+ T cells that had been cultured provided DNA sequenced with the Oncomine TCR Beta short-read assay. Cultured CD4+ T cells yielded the extracted genomic DNA. TCRdb fed the PCR reads into MiXCR, producing one record per CDR3 protein. In the table there are about 10,000 distinct CDR3 sequences, more than 25% of which are singletons. Sequencing input: CD4+ T cells from blood, cultured in vitro. The source of these receptors is a human donor in good health.

The chain employs TRBV28 and TRBJ2-5; no clear D. The CDR3 has 12 residues. Germline CDR1 reads MDHEN; CDR2 reads SYDVKM. V was pared by 6 bases and J by 5 bases, with 10 bases between. The CDR3 spells CASSPPWETQYF. The CDR3 DNA is TGTGCCAGCAGCCCCCCCTGGGAGACCCAGTACTTC.

This clonotype was seen a few times. This chain uses TRBV9 with TRBJ2-1, with 8 bases fitting TRBD1. V trimming: 7 bases; J trimming: 6 bases; junction bases outside the gene matches: 9. CDR3 length: 14 amino acids. The germline gives CDR1 SGDLS, CDR2 YYNGEE. This chain's CDR3 is CASGPGQASNEQFF. DNA of the CDR3: TGTGCCAGCGGACCGGGACAGGCCTCCAATGAGCAGTTCTTC.

This chain links TRBV11-2 with TRBJ1-1, with D tentatively TRBD1 (5 bases). The germline CDR1 and CDR2 sequences are SGHAT and FQNNGV. V gave up 1 base and J gave up 0 bases, with 12 bases separating them. The CDR3 contains 16 residues. The CDR3 region is CASSLVMGQVNTEAFF. The CDR3 DNA follows: TGTGCCAGCAGCTTAGTAATGGGGCAGGTGAACACTGAAGCTTTCTTT.

This clonotype was recorded a few times. V and J are TRBV7-8 and TRBJ1-1, with D unresolved. The CDR3 contains 13 residues. V shed 3 bases and J shed 4 bases, with 9 bases lying between them. Germline CDR1 is SGHVS and CDR2 is FQNEAQ. The CDR3 protein is CASSFVGITEAFF. For the CDR3, the DNA is TGTGCCAGCAGCTTTGTAGGAATCACTGAAGCTTTCTTT.

This clonotype was seen only a few times. The chain recombines TRBV6-2 or TRBV6-3 with TRBJ2-2; 8 bases match TRBD2. Per the germline V gene, CDR1 is MNHEY and CDR2 is SVGEGT. J gave up 4 bases and V 0 bases, and 7 bases lay outside the gene matches. The CDR3 length is 17 residues. CDR3 sequence (DNA): TGTGCCAGCAGTTACTCGTATCCTAGCGGGCCCACCGGGGAGCTGTTTTTT. It translates to CASSYSYPSGPTGELFF.

The chain joins TRBV20-1 to TRBJ2-7; 8 positions match TRBD2. The CDR3 sequence is 14 residues long. From germline, CDR1 is DFQATT and CDR2 SNEGSKA (reference sequence). The J segment lost 7 bases and the V segment lost 0 bases, leaving 8 bases of the junction unmatched. CDR3 protein: CSARDKREQREQYF. CDR3 coding DNA: TGCAGTGCTAGAGATAAGCGGGAGCAGAGGGAGCAGTACTTC.

This chain connects TRBV20-1 to TRBJ2-2; D may be TRBD2 (5 bases). The CDR3 sequence is 15 residues long. Germline CDR1 is DFQATT and CDR2 is SNEGSKA (reference sequence). Between the trimmed V and J ends, which lost 1 base and 4 bases, there was a span of 13 bases. DNA for the CDR3: TGCAGTGCTAGAGTTCTGACTATCCCCACCGGGGAGCTGTTTTTT. It codes for CSARVLTIPTGELFF.

The genes are TRBV6-1 and TRBJ1-4; a possible D gene is TRBD1 (6 bases). The CDR3 is made up of 16 amino acids. V was clipped by 6 bases and J by 7 bases, with 21 bases between them. Germline CDR1 and CDR2: MNHNS and SASEGT. The CDR3 sequence is CASREMGGGWGEKLFF. DNA of the CDR3: TGTGCCAGCAGGGAAATGGGGGGGGGCTGGGGTGAAAAACTGTTTTTT.

The gene calls are TRBV7-9 and TRBJ2-7; 9 bases are shared with TRBD2. CDR1 and CDR2 (germline): SEHNR, FQNEAQ (reference sequence). The V segment lost 5 bases and the J segment 7 bases; nucleotides outside the gene matches: 6. The CDR3 totals 13 residues. The CDR3 DNA reads as TGTGCCAGCAGCGCCTTAGCGGGGGATGAGCAGTACTTC. Translating gives CASSALAGDEQYF.

This clonotype has just a few counts. The chain employs TRBV2 and TRBJ1-1; TRBD1 is a possible D gene (6 bases). V lost 7 bases to trimming and J lost 5 bases, with 14 bases between them. The CDR3 runs to 13 residues. CDR1 and CDR2 from the germline V gene are SNHLY and FYNNEI. CDR3 in DNA: TGTGCCAGCAAACAACAGGGATTGACTGAAGCTTTCTTT. Translating gives CASKQQGLTEAFF.

The chain couples TRBV28 to TRBJ1-2; D not resolved. The CDR3 is 13 amino acids. CDR1 and CDR2 (germline): MDHEN, SYDVKM. Trimming took 6 bases from V and 4 from J, leaving 12 bases between them. The CDR3 DNA follows: TGTGCCAGCAGGGCGGGGTTGGGCTATGGCTACACCTTC. This encodes CASRAGLGYGYTF.

J is TRBJ2-3 and V is TRBV6-4, with 10 bases aligning to TRBD2. J gave up 0 bases and V 6 bases, and 15 bases lay outside the gene matches. Germline loops: CDR1 MRHNA, CDR2 SNTAGT. This CDR3 comprises 19 residues. The CDR3 reads CASSRRGKLAGRSTDTQYF. Written as DNA, the CDR3 is TGTGCCAGCAGCCGACGGGGGAAACTAGCGGGACGTAGCACAGATACGCAGTATTTT.

The J gene is TRBJ1-1, the V gene TRBV18; possibly TRBD1 for D (6 bases). This CDR3 comprises 15 residues. Trimming removed 3 bases from V and 4 bases from J, with 15 bases in between. Germline CDR1 and CDR2: KGHSH and LQKENI. The CDR3 spells CASSPSRGLTTEAFF. As DNA, the CDR3 is TGTGCCAGCTCACCGAGTAGGGGGTTAACCACTGAAGCTTTCTTT.

The chain links TRBV5-1 to TRBJ2-5; the D is unclear. CDR1 and CDR2 from the germline V gene are SGHRS and YFSETQ. The germline V and J ends were trimmed by 2 bases and 5 bases, with 4 bases remaining between them. This CDR3 region has 11 residues. The CDR3 spells CASSFLETQYF. The CDR3, as DNA: TGCGCCAGCAGCTTCCTCGAGACCCAGTACTTC.